Listed below are T cell receptor beta chains from one sample, sequenced in a study of OX40 agonist ivuxolimab in advanced cancers. Libraries were prepared by immunoSEQ multiplex PCR; TCRdb keeps only in-frame clonotypes and omits some of them. This table has around 87,000 clones, 94% appearing once. Sequenced here: CD4+ or CD8+ T cells sorted from blood, sampled in a trial of the OX40 agonist ivuxolimab. Every receptor here comes from an adult with an advanced solid tumor such as melanoma, head and neck, liver or kidney cancer. CDR3s include the opening cysteine and the closing phenylalanine or tryptophan. Each record gives: J gene, V gene, clone size, D gene, CDR3 length, CDR3 protein, CDR3 DNA. A D gene is named only where the DNA matches it firmly. Some rows mark clone size as missing; the rest say once, few, many or name a class of expanded clone.

j_call: TRBJ2-3
v_call: TRBV2
clone_size: once
d_call: -
cdr3_length: 17
cdr3_aa: CASRGNRVPTSTDTQYF
cdr3_nt: TGTGCCAGCAGGGGAAACAGGGTACCTACTTCCACAGATACGCAGTATTTT

j_call: TRBJ2-1
v_call: TRBV27
clone_size: -
d_call: -
cdr3_length: 15
cdr3_aa: CASSPGPTEYNEQFF
cdr3_nt: TGTGCCAGCAGCCCCGGTCCCACAGAATACAATGAGCAGTTCTTC

j_call: TRBJ2-7
v_call: TRBV15
clone_size: -
d_call: -
cdr3_length: 11
cdr3_aa: CATSSIYEQYF
cdr3_nt: TGTGCCACCAGCAGTATCTACGAGCAGTACTTC

j_call: TRBJ1-5
v_call: TRBV28
clone_size: -
d_call: -
cdr3_length: 15
cdr3_aa: CASSLRRHLDQPQHF
cdr3_nt: TGTGCCAGCAGTTTACGCCGACATCTTGACCAGCCCCAGCATTTT

j_call: TRBJ1-4
v_call: TRBV4-3
clone_size: -
d_call: -
cdr3_length: 14
cdr3_aa: CASSQRYYNEKLFF
cdr3_nt: TGCGCCAGCAGCCAAAGGTATTATAATGAAAAACTGTTTTTT

j_call: TRBJ2-1
v_call: TRBV6-6
clone_size: -
d_call: -
cdr3_length: 15
cdr3_aa: CASSSSGTSYNEQFF
cdr3_nt: TGTGCCAGCAGTTCGTCCGGGACAAGTTACAATGAGCAGTTCTTC

j_call: TRBJ1-2
v_call: TRBV6-6
clone_size: -
d_call: -
cdr3_length: 14
cdr3_aa: CASSPGRSNYGYTF
cdr3_nt: TGTGCCAGCAGTCCCGGGCGGAGTAACTATGGCTACACCTTC

j_call: TRBJ2-7
v_call: TRBV27
clone_size: -
d_call: -
cdr3_length: 13
cdr3_aa: CASSSLVSYEQYF
cdr3_nt: TGTGCCAGCAGTTCGCTAGTCTCCTACGAGCAGTACTTC

j_call: TRBJ1-5
v_call: TRBV7-8
clone_size: -
d_call: -
cdr3_length: 11
cdr3_aa: CASSLRQPQHF
cdr3_nt: TGTGCCAGCAGCTTACGACAGCCCCAGCATTTT

j_call: TRBJ2-7
v_call: TRBV27
clone_size: -
d_call: -
cdr3_length: 13
cdr3_aa: CASSSLAGREQYF
cdr3_nt: TGTGCCAGCAGTTCCCTCGCGGGAAGGGAGCAGTACTTC

j_call: TRBJ2-7
v_call: TRBV27
clone_size: once
d_call: TRBD1
cdr3_length: 14
cdr3_aa: CASSYRDSSYEQYF
cdr3_nt: TGTGCCAGCAGTTACAGGGACAGCTCCTACGAGCAGTACTTC

j_call: TRBJ1-2
v_call: TRBV2
clone_size: -
d_call: -
cdr3_length: 13
cdr3_aa: CASSETINYGYTF
cdr3_nt: TGTGCCAGCAGTGAGACCATCAACTATGGCTACACCTTC

j_call: TRBJ2-7
v_call: TRBV5-6
clone_size: -
d_call: TRBD1
cdr3_length: 15
cdr3_aa: CASSLAPGGSYEQYF
cdr3_nt: TGTGCCAGCAGCTTGGCGCCAGGGGGTAGCTACGAGCAGTACTTC

j_call: TRBJ1-4
v_call: TRBV7-9
clone_size: -
d_call: -
cdr3_length: 14
cdr3_aa: CASSSTLFYEKLFF
cdr3_nt: TGTGCCAGCAGCTCGACCCTCTTTTATGAAAAACTGTTTTTT

j_call: TRBJ1-5
v_call: TRBV6-5
clone_size: once
d_call: -
cdr3_length: 15
cdr3_aa: CASSYSVGGNQPQHF
cdr3_nt: TGTGCCAGCAGTTACTCGGTGGGTGGCAATCAGCCCCAGCATTTT

j_call: TRBJ1-5
v_call: TRBV2
clone_size: -
d_call: -
cdr3_length: 17
cdr3_aa: CASGIIRGRAGNQPQHF
cdr3_nt: TGTGCCAGCGGCATCATTCGGGGCAGGGCGGGCAATCAGCCCCAGCATTTT

j_call: TRBJ1-3
v_call: TRBV27
clone_size: -
d_call: -
cdr3_length: 19
cdr3_aa: CASSSSWTSGRSPGNTIYF
cdr3_nt: TGTGCCAGCAGTTCCTCGTGGACGTCCGGAAGGTCCCCTGGAAACACCATATATTTT

j_call: TRBJ2-7
v_call: TRBV11-2
clone_size: -
d_call: TRBD2
cdr3_length: 16
cdr3_aa: CASSSRVVGGPYEQYF
cdr3_nt: TGTGCCAGCAGCTCCCGGGTCGTGGGAGGGCCTTACGAGCAGTACTTC

j_call: TRBJ2-7
v_call: TRBV27
clone_size: -
d_call: -
cdr3_length: 13
cdr3_aa: CASSWGQNYEQYF
cdr3_nt: TGTGCCAGCAGTTGGGGGCAAAACTACGAGCAGTACTTC

j_call: TRBJ2-7
v_call: TRBV18
clone_size: -
d_call: TRBD2
cdr3_length: 13
cdr3_aa: CASSTSGSSEQYF
cdr3_nt: TGTGCCAGCTCGACTAGCGGGAGTTCCGAGCAGTACTTC

j_call: TRBJ2-3
v_call: TRBV4-2
clone_size: -
d_call: -
cdr3_length: 13
cdr3_aa: CASSRRLEDTQYF
cdr3_nt: TGTGCCAGCAGCCGCCGCCTAGAAGATACGCAGTATTTT

j_call: TRBJ2-3
v_call: TRBV6-1
clone_size: -
d_call: -
cdr3_length: 18
cdr3_aa: CASSEVFSASQRTDTQYF
cdr3_nt: TGTGCCAGCAGTGAAGTTTTCTCGGCCTCCCAACGCACAGATACGCAGTATTTT

j_call: TRBJ1-2
v_call: TRBV13
clone_size: -
d_call: -
cdr3_length: 15
cdr3_aa: CASSLARDPNYGYTF
cdr3_nt: TGTGCCAGCAGCTTAGCGCGTGACCCGAACTATGGCTACACCTTC

j_call: TRBJ2-5
v_call: TRBV10-3
clone_size: -
d_call: TRBD1
cdr3_length: 15
cdr3_aa: CAISESGQGEETQYF
cdr3_nt: TGTGCCATCAGTGAGTCGGGACAGGGAGAGGAGACCCAGTACTTC

j_call: TRBJ2-7
v_call: TRBV4-1
clone_size: -
d_call: TRBD1
cdr3_length: 15
cdr3_aa: CASSQSPQGYNEQYF
cdr3_nt: TGCGCCAGCAGCCAATCCCCACAGGGGTACAACGAGCAGTACTTC

j_call: TRBJ1-2
v_call: TRBV6-6
clone_size: -
d_call: -
cdr3_length: 14
cdr3_aa: CASRGTSTVYGYTF
cdr3_nt: TGTGCCAGCAGGGGGACCTCGACGGTCTATGGCTACACCTTC

j_call: TRBJ1-5
v_call: TRBV6-1
clone_size: once
d_call: -
cdr3_length: 14
cdr3_aa: CASSVVLSNQPQHF
cdr3_nt: TGTGCCAGCAGTGTCGTCCTGAGCAATCAGCCCCAGCATTTT

j_call: TRBJ1-5
v_call: TRBV19
clone_size: -
d_call: TRBD1
cdr3_length: 14
cdr3_aa: CASATGKGNQPQHF
cdr3_nt: TGTGCCAGCGCGACAGGGAAAGGCAATCAGCCCCAGCATTTT

j_call: TRBJ2-3
v_call: TRBV7-3
clone_size: -
d_call: -
cdr3_length: 15
cdr3_aa: CASSLNLRATDTQYF
cdr3_nt: TGTGCCAGCAGCTTAAATCTGAGGGCCACAGATACGCAGTATTTT

j_call: TRBJ2-7
v_call: TRBV30
clone_size: -
d_call: -
cdr3_length: 10
cdr3_aa: CAAGHYEQYF
cdr3_nt: TGTGCCGCTGGACACTACGAGCAGTACTTC

j_call: TRBJ2-1
v_call: TRBV27
clone_size: -
d_call: -
cdr3_length: 15
cdr3_aa: CASSFGQGRGNEQFF
cdr3_nt: TGTGCCAGCAGTTTCGGGCAGGGTCGAGGGAATGAGCAGTTCTTC

j_call: TRBJ1-5
v_call: TRBV6-5
clone_size: -
d_call: TRBD1
cdr3_length: 14
cdr3_aa: CASSYGTGTQPQHF
cdr3_nt: TGTGCCAGCAGTTACGGGACAGGGACTCAGCCCCAGCATTTT

j_call: TRBJ2-5
v_call: TRBV6-1
clone_size: -
d_call: -
cdr3_length: 14
cdr3_aa: CASSETGKQETQYF
cdr3_nt: TGTGCCAGCAGTGAAACAGGGAAGCAAGAGACCCAGTACTTC

j_call: TRBJ2-5
v_call: TRBV2
clone_size: -
d_call: TRBD2
cdr3_length: 16
cdr3_aa: CASSELAGNFQETQYF
cdr3_nt: TGTGCCAGCAGTGAACTAGCGGGGAATTTCCAAGAGACCCAGTACTTC

j_call: TRBJ1-5
v_call: TRBV19
clone_size: -
d_call: -
cdr3_length: 15
cdr3_aa: CASSTLQTGNQPQHF
cdr3_nt: TGTGCCAGTAGTACTTTACAGACCGGCAATCAGCCCCAGCATTTT

j_call: TRBJ2-3
v_call: TRBV9
clone_size: -
d_call: -
cdr3_length: 16
cdr3_aa: CASSVAKARGTDTQYF
cdr3_nt: TGTGCCAGCAGCGTAGCTAAAGCTCGGGGCACAGATACGCAGTATTTT

j_call: TRBJ1-2
v_call: TRBV27
clone_size: -
d_call: -
cdr3_length: 13
cdr3_aa: CASSFYPPDGYTF
cdr3_nt: TGTGCCAGCAGTTTTTATCCCCCGGATGGCTACACCTTC

j_call: TRBJ2-5
v_call: TRBV7-8
clone_size: -
d_call: TRBD2
cdr3_length: 17
cdr3_aa: CASSLRASGGAAETQYF
cdr3_nt: TGTGCCAGCAGCTTAAGGGCTAGCGGGGGGGCGGCAGAGACCCAGTACTTC

j_call: TRBJ2-1
v_call: TRBV30
clone_size: -
d_call: -
cdr3_length: 12
cdr3_aa: CAWSPVGNEQFF
cdr3_nt: TGTGCCTGGAGTCCCGTTGGGAATGAGCAGTTCTTC

j_call: TRBJ1-1
v_call: TRBV4-1
clone_size: -
d_call: -
cdr3_length: 16
cdr3_aa: CASSHGLRVVNTEAFF
cdr3_nt: TGCGCCAGCAGCCATGGGTTGAGGGTCGTTAACACTGAAGCTTTCTTT